This entry describes one T cell receptor beta chain. Its cognate antigen is unknown. Assay: immunoSEQ multiplex PCR; the TCRdb copy retains only in-frame clones and omits some. The profile shows more than 95,000 clones, approximately 90% of them singletons. This sample stems from a study of T cell clones after liver transplantation. Study as a whole: Three of eight recipients were HCV-positive; others had non-autoimmune, non-viral indications. Subjects received no induction therapy and standard immunosuppression until randomization at 12-24 months post-transplant. Study-wide findings and caveats: Low donor cell numbers restricted donor-reactive repertoire measurement in a couple of subjects. Migration into the graft, not deletion, may explain lost graft donor-reactive T cells.

From germline, CDR1 is SGDLS and CDR2 YYNGEE. This CDR3 has 19 residues. The V and J ends lost 2 bases and 2 bases respectively, with 25 bases between them. The origin of this receptor is a human patient who received a liver transplant. Some T cells may arise from the graft donor. The specimen was CD4+ T cells from blood, collected 12 months after liver transplant. The chain is built from TRBV9 and TRBJ2-5, with D maybe TRBD2 (6 bases). The CDR3 loop reads CASSVRDSRFDSKQETQYF. CDR3 in DNA: TGTGCCAGCAGCGTGCGGGACTCTCGGTTCGACAGTAAACAAGAGACCCAGTACTTC.